A selection of T cell receptor beta chains follows, all from one sample in a study of a mutant IDH1 vaccine in newly diagnosed glioma. Profiled with immunoSEQ multiplex PCR; TCRdb holds only in-frame clones, not every one. The profile shows fewer than 70,000 clones, 70% to 90% of them singletons. No antigen has been assigned to these receptors. The sequencing here drew on PBMCs, taken from a glioma patient whose treatment included an IDH1 peptide vaccine. These receptors originate from a woman aged 40-49 years with glioma. CDR3s include the opening cysteine and the closing phenylalanine or tryptophan. The D gene is left open where the match is weak. The size entry is marked missing in some rows and otherwise reads once, few, many or a size class.

NA	NA	TRBV6-6	TRBJ2-3	CASSNPPRDTQYF	TGTGCCAGCAGCAACCCCCCGAGGGATACGCAGTATTTT
NA	TRBD1	TRBV7-2	TRBJ1-2	CASSLDGTGGSYGYTF	TGTGCCAGCAGCTTAGACGGGACAGGGGGAAGTTATGGCTACACCTTC
NA	TRBD2	TRBV9	TRBJ2-5	CASRRGLAGGETQYF	TGTGCCAGCAGACGAGGACTAGCGGGAGGAGAGACCCAGTACTTC
NA	NA	TRBV12-5	TRBJ1-2	CASGLVPSGRAANYGYTF	TGTGCTAGTGGTTTGGTACCGTCGGGGAGGGCGGCTAACTATGGCTACACCTTC
few	NA	TRBV19	TRBJ1-5	CASRPGGGRPQHF	TGTGCCAGTAGGCCCGGAGGCGGTCGGCCCCAGCATTTT
NA	NA	TRBV9	TRBJ1-2	CASSVVPNGGEGYTF	TGTGCCAGCAGCGTAGTACCAAACGGGGGGGAAGGCTACACCTTC
NA	TRBD1	TRBV4-3	TRBJ2-7	CASSQEVDREDPYEQYF	TGCGCCAGCAGCCAGGAGGTGGACAGGGAGGACCCCTACGAGCAGTACTTC
NA	NA	TRBV6-1	TRBJ2-7	CASSEAATGKEQYF	TGTGCCAGCAGTGAAGCGGCGACAGGCAAAGAGCAGTACTTC
NA	NA	TRBV19	TRBJ1-1	CASSIRTDTEAFF	TGTGCCAGTAGTATCCGGACAGACACTGAAGCTTTCTTT
once	TRBD2	TRBV10-2	TRBJ2-7	CASSELAGPYEQYF	TGCGCCAGCAGTGAACTAGCGGGTCCCTACGAGCAGTACTTC
NA	NA	TRBV7-7	TRBJ1-1	CASSRDFNTEAFF	TGTGCTAGCAGCAGGGACTTTAACACTGAAGCTTTCTTT
NA	NA	TRBV4-3	TRBJ2-5	CASSQAYSWMGETQYF	TGCGCCAGCAGCCAAGCCTACAGCTGGATGGGAGAGACCCAGTACTTC
NA	NA	TRBV6-5	TRBJ2-7	CASSYKKVNRVYEQYF	TGTGCCAGCAGTTACAAAAAGGTAAACAGAGTCTACGAGCAGTACTTC
NA	NA	TRBV7-6	TRBJ1-1	CASSLMAQGRVNTEAFF	TGTGCCAGCAGCTTAATGGCGCAGGGAAGGGTGAACACTGAAGCTTTCTTT
NA	TRBD1	TRBV6-5	TRBJ1-2	CASSFDRAGYGYTF	TGTGCCAGCAGTTTTGACAGGGCCGGCTATGGCTACACCTTC
NA	TRBD1	TRBV6-5	TRBJ1-1	CASMPTGTGREAFF	TGTGCCAGCATGCCCACCGGGACAGGAAGGGAAGCTTTCTTT
NA	TRBD1	TRBV5-4	TRBJ2-3	CASSLDRGRTDTQYF	TGTGCCAGCAGCTTAGACAGGGGGCGGACAGATACGCAGTATTTT
NA	NA	TRBV6-5	TRBJ2-1	CASSQVGDEQFF	TGTGCCAGCAGCCAAGTCGGGGATGAGCAGTTCTTC
NA	TRBD1	TRBV18	TRBJ1-1	CASSPAGTARRTEAFF	TGTGCCAGCTCACCGGCCGGGACAGCACGTAGGACTGAAGCTTTCTTT
NA	TRBD1	TRBV18	TRBJ1-5	CASSPTGRVQPQHF	TGTGCCAGCTCACCGACAGGGCGGGTTCAGCCCCAGCATTTT
NA	TRBD1	TRBV5-4	TRBJ1-6	CASSLADRGKSPLHF	TGTGCCAGCAGCTTGGCGGACAGGGGGAAGTCACCCCTCCACTTT
NA	TRBD2	TRBV7-9	TRBJ2-7	CASSPRGSGGYEQYF	TGTGCCAGCAGCCCGCGAGGTAGCGGGGGTTACGAGCAGTACTTC
NA	NA	TRBV6-5	TRBJ1-1	CASSLAGAVTEAFF	TGTGCCAGCTCCTTGGCGGGGGCGGTCACTGAAGCTTTCTTT
NA	TRBD1	TRBV4-1	TRBJ1-2	CASSHPTGGNGYTF	TGCGCCAGCAGCCACCCAACAGGGGGTAATGGCTACACCTTC
NA	TRBD1	TRBV6-1	TRBJ2-7	CASSPQGTYEQYF	TGTGCCAGCAGCCCACAGGGGACCTACGAGCAGTACTTC
NA	NA	TRBV2	TRBJ1-5	CASSEGGRGRTGTRSQPQHF	TGTGCCAGCAGTGAAGGGGGGAGAGGTAGAACAGGGACGCGGAGTCAGCCCCAGCATTTT
few	TRBD1	TRBV27	TRBJ1-4	CASSAHRGTNEKLFF	TGTGCCAGCAGTGCCCACAGGGGGACTAATGAAAAACTGTTTTTT
few	NA	TRBV7-8	TRBJ2-2	CASSPRRGSNTGELFF	TGTGCCAGCAGCCCTCGTCGCGGGTCTAACACCGGGGAGCTGTTTTTT
NA	NA	TRBV6-4	TRBJ2-3	CASSHGMWGHDTDTQYF	TGTGCCAGCAGCCACGGGATGTGGGGACACGACACAGATACGCAGTATTTT
NA	NA	TRBV6-4	TRBJ1-2	CASSDHYGYTF	TGTGCCAGCAGTGACCACTATGGCTACACCTTC
NA	NA	TRBV11-2	TRBJ2-7	CASSFDSYEQYF	TGTGCCAGCAGCTTCGACAGCTACGAGCAGTACTTC
NA	NA	TRBV29-1	TRBJ2-2	CSVEGRTNTGELFF	TGCAGCGTTGAGGGGCGAACGAACACCGGGGAGCTGTTTTTT